This TCR beta chain was documented in a study of blood T cell repertoires in COVID-19. Produced via immunoSEQ multiplex PCR; TCRdb's table is partial and in-frame only. The sample contains about 480,000 clones, around 85% of which appear only once. This CDR3 has 12 amino acids. Germline values: CDR1 LNHDA, CDR2 SQIVND (reference sequence). V trimming: 11 bases; J trimming: 5 bases; junction bases outside the gene matches: 8. The receptor was derived from a woman aged 60 to 75 who had recovered from COVID-19. The chain combines TRBV19 with TRBJ1-1; 7 bases line up with TRBD1. Material: PBMCs or T cells enriched from blood (not recorded which). This CDR3 is CAGKGAGTEAFF. Here the CDR3 DNA reads TGTGCCGGTAAGGGGGCAGGGACTGAAGCTTTCTTT.